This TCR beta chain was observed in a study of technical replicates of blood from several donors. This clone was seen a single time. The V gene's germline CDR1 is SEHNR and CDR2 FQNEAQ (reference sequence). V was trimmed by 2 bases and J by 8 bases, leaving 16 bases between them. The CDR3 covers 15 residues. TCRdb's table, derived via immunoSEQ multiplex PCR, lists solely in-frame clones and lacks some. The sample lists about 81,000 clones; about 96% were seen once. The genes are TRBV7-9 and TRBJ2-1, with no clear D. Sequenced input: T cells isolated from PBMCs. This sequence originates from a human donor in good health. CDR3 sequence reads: CASSLSAVIGDEQFF. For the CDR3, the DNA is TGTGCCAGCAGCTTATCGGCGGTCATTGGCGATGAGCAGTTCTTC.